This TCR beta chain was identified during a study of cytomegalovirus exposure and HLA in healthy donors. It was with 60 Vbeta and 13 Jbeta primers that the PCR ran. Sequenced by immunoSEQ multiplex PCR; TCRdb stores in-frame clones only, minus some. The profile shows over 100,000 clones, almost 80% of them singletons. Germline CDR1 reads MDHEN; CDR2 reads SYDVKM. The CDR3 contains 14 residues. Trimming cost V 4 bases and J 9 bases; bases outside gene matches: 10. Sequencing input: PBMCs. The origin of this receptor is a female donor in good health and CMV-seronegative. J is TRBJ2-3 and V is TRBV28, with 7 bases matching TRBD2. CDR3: CASSWPSGLSTQYF. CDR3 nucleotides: TGTGCCAGCAGTTGGCCTAGCGGACTTTCAACGCAGTATTTT.